This T cell receptor (beta chain) was sequenced in a study of cytomegalovirus exposure and HLA in healthy donors. The study ran its PCR with 60 Vbeta and 13 Jbeta primers. The assay was immunoSEQ multiplex PCR, and TCRdb's table has in-frame clones only and misses some. Of around 130,000 clones in the sample, roughly 80% were seen once. This clone came up once. The receptor was isolated from a woman between 40 and 55 years old in good health and CMV-seronegative. The specimen was PBMCs.

The CDR3 loop is CASSLAGGSNMEPQHF. Here the CDR3 DNA reads TGTGCCAGCAGCTTAGCTGGGGGCTCGAATATGGAGCCCCAGCATTTT. The gene calls are TRBV7-2 and TRBJ1-5; TRBD1 might be the D (6 bases). Deletions cut 0 bases from V and 8 bases from J, with 17 bases between. From germline, CDR1 is SGHTA and CDR2 FQGNSA. This CDR3 is 16 amino acids long.